Included here is one TCR beta chain sequence, with context. Which antigen it targets is not known. Within one base of it there is no much larger clone, and no base qualities were kept. The data derive from a study of shared clonotypes between healthy human individuals (dated by TCRdb to the early 2020s). About the full investigation: The cohort comprised a couple of women and a few men aged 18 to 49 years. Per donor, leukapheresis produced somewhere between about 0.9 and 9.5 billion PBMCs. For each donor, CD4 naive and CD4 memory were each run on three plates, CD8 naive on two plates, and CD8 memory on one plate. To increase sequencing depth and limit assay-specific biases, different laboratories used diverse techniques to prepare libraries and sequence TCR repertoires. To estimate repertoire size and how much clonotype sharing occurs between individuals, the study deeply sequenced the blood TCR repertoires of 5 or 6 healthy adults.

From the cysteine through the phenylalanine, the CDR3 covers 15 amino acids. The retained sequence is limited to the CDR3, 45 bases, with the frame set at the first base. The germline V gene encodes CDR1 MGHRA and CDR2 YSYEKL. V was cut back by 2 bases and J by 6 bases, leaving a gap of 17 bases between them. Using the deep immunoSEQ assay, TCR CDR3 regions were amplified from genomic DNA by multiplex PCR. Extracted genomic DNA from each cell subset was distributed evenly across all wells of several immunoSEQ 96-well plates, and each plate was treated as a replicate. Each replicate PCR for sorted subsets received about 210 ng genomic DNA, equal to tens of thousands of T cell genomes. Purified libraries were measured with a Qubit 3.0 fluorometer, size-checked on a Bioanalyzer 2100, and measured again with the KAPA Library Quantification kit. Every immunoSEQ 96-well plate was sequenced on a separate single-read 150-cycle Illumina NextSeq 550 flow cell. Processing in the source paper ran as follows. Because the immunoSEQ output included only junctional sequences and no quality scores, the filtering could not be the same as the filtering used for full-length reads. Sequences were annotated with PyIR, a Python wrapper for IgBLAST v1.9, using IMGT germline references to assign V/J genes and CDR3. Reads with weak V/J assignments (E-value above 1e-6), missing CDR3, stop codons, out-of-frame junctions, or ambiguous translated residues were removed. V3J clonotypes were defined as sequences sharing an identical inferred V gene, J gene, and CDR3 amino acid sequence. Percentage overlap between repertoires was computed as shared unique clonotypes divided by the size of the smaller repertoire. RTK rarefaction, the Chao1 estimator, and Recon v2.1 estimates of unobserved clonotypes were used to assess repertoire richness. Generation probabilities were computed with OLGA for all TCRbeta clonotypes obtained by the gDNA method from several donors. In TCRdb, the immuneACCESS table is reduced to in-frame sequences with V and J assigned. These tables do not hold every clone; where another copy was compared, an unresolved V gene accounts for under half, and the others remain unexplained. That table supplies the V and J calls and clone size; D and trimming were determined from the DNA. Recorded for this sample are about 2.2 million clones; 85% to 95% of them occurred a single time. The ten most abundant clones make up about 1.7% of the sample.

What the research found in general, with its limitations: Naive subsets generally had larger estimated clonotype richness than memory subsets. The small number of donors limited the genetic and exposure-history diversity represented. Only blood was sampled, and tissue TCR repertoires likely differ from those in blood. Pairwise subsampling led to the expectation that sequencing depth would affect the degree of clonotype sharing among donors. When several donors were compared, the shared fraction of clonotypes was roughly 4.8% for naive CD4, about 4% for naive CD8, more than 2% for memory CD4, and less than 0.45% for memory CD8. Incomplete sequencing was indicated by rarefaction of sorted-subset datasets, despite the large sequencing depth. Higher generation probabilities were observed for clonotypes shared by all four sorted-subset donors than for non-shared clonotypes.

CD8 naive samples consisted of CD45RO-negative cells that were positively selected for CCR7, yielding a CD45RA+CCR7+ population without TemRA cells. The donors were healthy, HIV-negative adults who had no recently reported acute infections or vaccinations. Every donor was a Caucasian adult living in Nashville, Tennessee, USA. After blood collection by leukapheresis, PBMCs were isolated using Ficoll-Histopaque density gradient centrifugation and then cryopreserved in the vapor phase of liquid nitrogen. Purity and quantity of every magnetically sorted T cell population were checked by analytical flow cytometry. Genomic DNA was isolated from every sorted fraction and measured by UV absorbance on a Nanodrop 2000c.

This clonotype originated in a young man in good health. Some clones in this sample may be carry-over from other donors' samples. Sequencing was performed on naive CD8+ T cells from PBMCs. Interpreted using the paper, the cell subset or site label stands for: CD45RA+CCR7+. Recombination connected TRBV4-1 to TRBJ2-7, and possibly TRBD2, on 6 matching bases. The bases read TGCGCCAGCAGCCAAAGTCAACGGGAGAGTCGCGAGCAGTACTTC. This codes for CASSQSQRESREQYF.